This TCR beta chain derives from a study of cytomegalovirus exposure and HLA in healthy donors. Study-level results: A previous analysis found most TCR beta V segments productive roughly 87% or roughly 30% of the time.

Nominally healthy donors were sampled, though unrecorded immune exposures were likely. V lost 5 bases and J lost 4; bases outside the gene matches: 13. CDR1 is PRHDT and CDR2 is FYEKMQ in the germline V gene (reference sequence). The CDR3 is made up of 17 amino acids. Comment on this clone: Antigen specificity is unknown.

PCR used 60 Vbeta primers and 13 Jbeta primers. The method was immunoSEQ multiplex PCR; TCRdb's version includes in-frame clones alone and lacks a portion of them. The data hold 100,000 or so clones, with roughly 74% observed a single time. The chain joins TRBV13 to TRBJ2-7, with 11 positions matching TRBD2. The source is a woman in her thirties or forties in good health and CMV-seronegative. Material for sequencing was PBMCs. The CDR3 reads CASSLRGSGRGGYEQYF. In DNA form, the CDR3 reads TGTGCCAGCAGCCTCAGGGGTAGCGGGAGGGGAGGATACGAGCAGTACTTC.